This TCR beta chain was retrieved from a study of blood T cell repertoires in COVID-19. At the level of the study: Acute and convalescent COVID-19 specimens originated in the United States, Italy and Spain. PBMCs, B-cell-depleted T cells, or T cells provided the cDNA or gDNA that made up the material.

The CDR3 consists of 15 residues. Germline CDR1 reads SNHLY; CDR2 reads FYNNEI. V trimming: 4 bases; J trimming: 5 bases; junction bases outside the gene matches: 4. The method was immunoSEQ multiplex PCR; TCRdb's version includes in-frame clones alone and lacks a portion of them. The sample includes over 300,000 clones, 85% to 90% of them seen just once. The gene calls are TRBV2 and TRBJ2-1; 11 bases are shared with TRBD2. Specimen: PBMCs or T cells enriched from blood (not recorded which). The receptor was isolated from a woman aged 18-35 years who had recovered from COVID-19. The CDR3 DNA reads as TGTGCCAGCAGTGCACTAGCGGGGGACAACAATGAGCAGTTCTTC. Protein: CASSALAGDNNEQFF.